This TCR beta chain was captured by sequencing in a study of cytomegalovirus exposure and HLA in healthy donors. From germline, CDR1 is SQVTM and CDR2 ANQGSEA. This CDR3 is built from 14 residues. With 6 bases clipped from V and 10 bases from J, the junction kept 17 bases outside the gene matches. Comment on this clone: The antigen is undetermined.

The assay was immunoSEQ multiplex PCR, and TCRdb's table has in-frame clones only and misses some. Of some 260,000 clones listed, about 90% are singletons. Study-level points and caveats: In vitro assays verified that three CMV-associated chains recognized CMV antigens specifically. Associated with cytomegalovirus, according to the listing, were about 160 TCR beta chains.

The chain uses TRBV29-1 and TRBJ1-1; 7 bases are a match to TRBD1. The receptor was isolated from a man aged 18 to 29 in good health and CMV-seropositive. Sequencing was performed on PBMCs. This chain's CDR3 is CSVHPSTGTLRAFF. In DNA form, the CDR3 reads TGCAGCGTGCACCCATCGACAGGGACCTTGAGAGCTTTCTTT.